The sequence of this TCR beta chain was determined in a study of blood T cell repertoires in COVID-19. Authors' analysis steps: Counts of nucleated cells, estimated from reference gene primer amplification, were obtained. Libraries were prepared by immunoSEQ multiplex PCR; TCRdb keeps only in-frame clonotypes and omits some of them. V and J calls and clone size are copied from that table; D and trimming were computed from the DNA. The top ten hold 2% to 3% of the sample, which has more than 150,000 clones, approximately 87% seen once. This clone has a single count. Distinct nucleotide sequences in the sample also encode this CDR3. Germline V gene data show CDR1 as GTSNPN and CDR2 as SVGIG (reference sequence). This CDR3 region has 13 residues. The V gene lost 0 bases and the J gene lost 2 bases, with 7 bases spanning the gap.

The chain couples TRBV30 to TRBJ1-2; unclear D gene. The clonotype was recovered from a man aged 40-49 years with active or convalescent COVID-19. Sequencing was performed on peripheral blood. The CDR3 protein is CAWSVKQNYGYTF. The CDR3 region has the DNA TGTGCCTGGAGTGTCAAGCAAAACTATGGCTACACCTTC.